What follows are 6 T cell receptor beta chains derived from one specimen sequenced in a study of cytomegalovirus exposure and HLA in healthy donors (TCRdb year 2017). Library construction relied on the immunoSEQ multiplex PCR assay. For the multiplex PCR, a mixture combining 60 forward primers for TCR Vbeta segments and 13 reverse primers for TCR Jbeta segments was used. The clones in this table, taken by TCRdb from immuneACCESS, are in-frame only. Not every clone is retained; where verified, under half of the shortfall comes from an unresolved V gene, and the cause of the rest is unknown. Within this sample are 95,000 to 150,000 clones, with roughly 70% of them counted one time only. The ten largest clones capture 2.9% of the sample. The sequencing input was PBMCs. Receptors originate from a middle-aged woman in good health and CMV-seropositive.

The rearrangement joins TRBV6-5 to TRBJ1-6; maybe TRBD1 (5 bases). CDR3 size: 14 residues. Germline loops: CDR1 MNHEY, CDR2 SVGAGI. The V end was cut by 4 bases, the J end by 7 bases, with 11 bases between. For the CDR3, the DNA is TGTGCCAGCAGTTCTTCCAGGGTAAATTCACCCCTCCACTTT. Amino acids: CASSSSRVNSPLHF.

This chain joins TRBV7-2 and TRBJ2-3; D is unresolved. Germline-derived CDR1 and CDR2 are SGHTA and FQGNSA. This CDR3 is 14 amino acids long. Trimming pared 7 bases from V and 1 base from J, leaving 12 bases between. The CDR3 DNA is TGTGCCAGCAACCCGAGTGGTGGCACAGATACGCAGTATTTT. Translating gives CASNPSGGTDTQYF. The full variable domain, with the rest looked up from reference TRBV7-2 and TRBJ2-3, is GAGVSQSPSNKVTEKGKDVELRCDPISGHTALYWYRQSLGQGLEFLIYFQGNSAPDKSGLPSDRFSAERTGGSVSTLTIQRTQQEDSAVYLCASNPSGGTDTQYFGPGTRLTVL.

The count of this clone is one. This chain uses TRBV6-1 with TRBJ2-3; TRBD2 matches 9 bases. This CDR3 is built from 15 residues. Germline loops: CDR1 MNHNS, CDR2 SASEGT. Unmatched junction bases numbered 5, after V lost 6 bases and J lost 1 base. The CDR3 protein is CASRMERGGTDTQYF. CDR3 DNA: TGTGCCAGCAGAATGGAGCGGGGGGGCACAGATACGCAGTATTTT.

Here the CDR3 reads CASSFYGQGSYEQYF. CDR3 sequence (DNA): TGTGCCAGCAGTTTTTATGGACAGGGATCCTACGAGCAGTACTTC. The rearrangement uses TRBV28 and TRBJ2-7; 8 bases match TRBD1. The germline V gene encodes CDR1 MDHEN and CDR2 SYDVKM. This CDR3 region has 15 residues. J was trimmed by 1 base and V by 3 bases; bases with no gene match: 5. Full variable domain (outside the CDR3, taken from reference TRBV28 and TRBJ2-7): DVKVTQSSRYLVKRTGEKVFLECVQDMDHENMFWYRQDPGLGLRLIYFSYDVKMKEKGDIPEGYSVSREKKERFSLILESASTNQTSMYLCASSFYGQGSYEQYFGPGTRLTVT.

The CDR3 nucleotides are TGTGCCAGCCAACAGGGGGTAAACCCTGGGACCCAGTACTTC. It encodes CASQQGVNPGTQYF. V gene TRBV9 combines with J gene TRBJ2-5; 8 positions agree with TRBD1. V was clipped by 7 bases and J by 7 bases; unmatched bases: 12. The CDR3 spans 14 residues. In germline, CDR1 is SGDLS, CDR2 YYNGEE.

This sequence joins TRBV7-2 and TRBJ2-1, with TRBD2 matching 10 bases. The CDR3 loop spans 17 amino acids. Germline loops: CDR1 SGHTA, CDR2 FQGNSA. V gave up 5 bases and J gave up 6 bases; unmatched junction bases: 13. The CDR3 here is CASSPRGAAGGSNEQFF. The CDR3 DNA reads TGTGCCAGCAGCCCCCGAGGGGCAGCGGGGGGGAGCAATGAGCAGTTCTTC.